This TCR beta chain emerged from a study of cytomegalovirus exposure and HLA in healthy donors (dated by TCRdb to 2017 to 2019). For the study in its entirety: An earlier analysis of 587 of the donors reported 276 Gb of sequence data and 95 million to 120 million unique TCR beta sequences obtained from approximately 180 million T cells. An early release that covered fewer than 800 HLA-typed donors contained about 300 gigabases of sequencing data and 85 million to 100 million unique TCR sequences. Of the roughly 390 genotyped donors, 65% to 90% were placed in the genetic ancestry cluster associated with self-reported Caucasian donors. The study aimed to test whether cataloging public T cell receptors could reveal signatures of past pathogen exposure. The study profiled the T cell repertoires of under 700 subjects by immunosequencing and related them to cytomegalovirus serostatus. A separate validation cohort of roughly 110 different subjects was used in addition to the 666-subject first cohort. To predict cytomegalovirus infection status, the study combined high-throughput TCR immunosequencing, statistical association of individual TCRs with disease status, and machine learning. A later analysis re-analyzed previously published TCR beta repertoires from 550 to 700 donors and added high-resolution HLA genotyping to study TCR occurrence patterns. Rather than drawing on any new phenotypic data, the later analysis identified candidate immune exposures from TCR beta sequences and the way those sequences occurred across donors. To decide whether each TCR beta V gene segment behaved as functional or pseudogenic, an earlier analysis of some 600 of the donors relied on high-throughput TCR beta sequencing. Donor age, sex, ethnicity and CMV serostatus were collected together with the repertoire data. A later genetic analysis used genome-wide SNP genotypes for about 60% of the 666 donors, treating that subset as a discovery cohort. All discovery cohort repertoires had been generated on a single sequencing platform. HLA typing included class I and class II loci at four-digit resolution. Typing coverage varied by locus: about 620-630 donors for A, B, C, DRB1 and DQB1; approximately 500 for DQA1; around 610 for DPA1; about 450 for DPB1. Roughly five DR-DQ haplotypes were handled as single units for association and clustering because linkage in the cohort was strong. Among 398 genotyped donors of the cohort, an average of around 240,000 unique TCR beta nucleotide sequences were sequenced per donor, roughly 20% of them non-productive.

The library was obtained by the immunoSEQ multiplex PCR assay. For the multiplex PCR, a mixture combining 60 forward primers for TCR Vbeta segments and 13 reverse primers for TCR Jbeta segments was used. A multiplex PCR assay on genomic DNA amplified the CDR3 region of rearranged TCR beta genes. Amplified TCR beta libraries were sequenced as 87-base-pair reads on the Illumina HiSeq System. Regarding the original processing steps: In a later analysis, 70 million to 95 million unique TCR beta chains were counted across the 666 repertoires, and some 10 million of these chains were shared by at least two donors. Raw reads were error-corrected and collapsed into unique sequences by a nearest-neighbor algorithm in which closely related sequences were merged to remove PCR and sequencing errors. CDR3 sequences were aligned to IMGT reference sequences to assign V, D and J gene segments. Each retained sequence needed at least a six-nucleotide match to both a V gene segment and a J gene segment. Rearrangements were classified as productive when the CDR3 lacked stop codons and remained in frame with V and J, and all other rearrangements were classified as non-productive. CDR3 was defined by IMGT convention, running from the second conserved V-encoded cysteine to the conserved J-encoded phenylalanine. The earlier analysis of 587 of the donors excluded sequences that lacked an unambiguous match to a single V gene segment. In an earlier analysis of 587 of the donors, a V segment was called functional when productive rearrangements were above 56.7%, and segregating when the standard deviation between donors exceeded 5%. A statistical classification framework was developed to diagnose cytomegalovirus status using the catalog of TCR beta chain sequences. In a later analysis, TCR nucleotide sequences were compared against IMGT/GENE-DB human TR gene sequences so that V and J genes could be assigned. The TCRdist pipeline was used in a later analysis to assign CDR3 sequences and most-parsimonious VDJ recombination scenarios. In a later analysis, each TCR beta chain was defined by its CDR3 amino acid sequence together with its V-gene family, and reads lacking a unique V-gene family were excluded. A later analysis removed roughly 590 highly shared, low-generation-probability nucleotide sequences to deal with suspected cross-contamination and a sequencing artifact. For each public chain, a later analysis derived a clonal expansion index from normalized ranks of inferred template counts within each repertoire. A later analysis computed generation probabilities with a VDJ recombination model fitted to out-of-frame rearrangements, and checked the results against IGoR. In a later analysis, hypergeometric tests were used to score TCR-TCR, TCR-HLA and TCR-CMV co-occurrence, with a repertoire-size bias correction applied to TCR pairs. False discovery rates were estimated in a later analysis by permuting HLA or CMV assignments 20 times. A later analysis grouped co-occurring TCRs with DBSCAN, adding TCRdist sequence similarity when clustering within HLA-allele-positive subsets. For co-occurrence clustering, repertoires with fewer than 30,000 or more than 120,000 public chains were excluded, along with roughly 5 repertoires with anomalous nucleotide sharing. TCRdb retrieved this table from immuneACCESS and kept in-frame rearrangements only. Not all clones are present; in checked studies, unresolved V genes account for under half, and no reason is known for the remainder. For V, J and clone size, that table is used; D and trimming come from the DNA. The sample table records approximately 100,000 clones; over 70% of these occur just once. 8.5% to 12% of the sample is taken by the ten largest.

V is pared back by 5 bases and J by 6 bases, with 17 bases lying between the germline termini. The CDR3 sequence holds 14 residues, the cysteine and phenylalanine included. Only CDR3 DNA is held: 42 bases, read in frame from base 1. The germline V gene supplies CDR1 MGHDK and CDR2 SYGVNS. What the study reported, not specific to this receptor: CMV serostatus was the only immune exposure information available for the cohort. According to the authors, the approach could potentially be generalized to other disease states and immunological phenotypes. In an earlier analysis of about 540 of the donors, most TCR beta V segments were observed in productive rearrangements about 87% or about 30% of the time, broadly matching IMGT annotations. At a false discovery rate of 0.05, a later analysis linked 16,951 TCR beta sequences to specific HLA alleles. Because counts were too low, 15 to 20 rarely observed V segments, including chromosome 9 orphons, were left out of the earlier analysis of several hundred of the donors. Roughly uniform sequencing depth across donors was assumed in presence/absence analyses, although this assumption may not hold. The classifier was reported to diagnose cytomegalovirus status with high specificity and sensitivity in both the original and validation cohorts. In a later analysis, HLA-associated TCR beta chains showed more clonal expansion and lower generation probabilities than non-associated chains that were equally common. A further reported finding was that TCR beta sequences accurately predicted the HLA-A and HLA-B alleles for most subjects in the first cohort. In the study, 150 to 200 TCR beta chains were listed as associated with cytomegalovirus. This cohort had only TCR beta chains sequenced, and the lack of alpha or paired-chain data limited which features could be detected. According to a later analysis, most CMV-associated TCR beta chains appeared to be HLA-restricted, and the HLA associations seemed to be driven largely by CMV exposure. An association between a missense DCLRE1C variant and V-gene and J-gene trimming of TCR beta chains was found in a later genetic analysis and replicated in an independent cohort. Because HLA typing was unavailable for some donors at each locus, only the typed subset was used in association tests. Strong co-occurrence of HLA alleles, especially DR and DQ, made assigning TCR associations to individual alleles difficult. Some IMGT-functional V segments, including TRBV6-2 and TRBV6-3, could not be told apart with the 87-base-pair reads, so those segments were excluded. In vitro tests confirmed that a few of the cytomegalovirus-associated TCR beta chains recognize cytomegalovirus antigens. Most TCR sequences were seen in very few donors, while some public TCRs were found in many individuals. A group of highly shared sequence variants was considered likely to be a technical artifact of the sequencing pipeline. In a later genetic analysis, fewer N-insertions in productive TCRs were reported among donors in an Asian-associated ancestry cluster than the roughly 700-donor mean. According to a later analysis, parvovirus B19, influenza, CMV and Epstein-Barr virus appeared linked to several top co-occurrence clusters. Correlated functional status among segregating V segments might be attributable to linkage disequilibrium, but an unknown experimental factor could not be ruled out. According to a later analysis, TCR association rates differed among HLA loci, with DRB1 alleles showing the most associated TCRs and HLA-C alleles showing the fewest.

The table lists this clone with a few counts. Its antigen target is currently unknown. The input lacks base qualities; no much larger clone sits a single base away. In total, around 600 healthy bone marrow donors made up the cohort. At the time of sampling, all cohort members were nominally healthy, though unrecorded immune exposures were likely present. The donor was CMV seronegative and was included in the group of hundreds of seronegative cohort members. Every donor gave a peripheral blood sample, and the peripheral blood mononuclear cells from that sample were used for TCR beta sequencing. Genomic DNA was extracted from the blood cell samples with the Qiagen DNeasy Blood Extraction Kit.

The sample comprised PBMCs. The TCR was taken from a man aged 45-60 years in good health and CMV-seronegative. This chain is built from TRBV25-1 and TRBJ2-7, with no confident D gene call. This receptor has the CDR3 CASSHRPLGSEQYF. In nucleotide form, the sequence is TGTGCCAGCAGTCACAGACCCCTGGGTTCCGAGCAGTACTTC.